This entry describes one TCR beta chain. Antigen specificity is unknown. CDR3 length: 17 amino acids. The germline V gene has CDR1 SGHVS and CDR2 FQNEAQ. V lost 1 base and J lost 5, with 17 bases in between. Sequencing used immunoSEQ multiplex PCR; TCRdb keeps in-frame clones, though not all of them. The sample holds about 94,000 clones, around 89% seen once. These data come from a study of T cell responses to AZD1222 COVID-19 vaccine. The wider study: Recipients boosted at about 4 weeks or about 12 weeks are pooled.

Study-wide results and limits: Of the AZD1222 recipients, only six or seven were seropositive at baseline. No repertoire was sampled before or during the peak T cell response, only after it. Following two doses of AZD1222, Spike-specific TCR breadth and depth rose.

The V call is TRBV7-8, the J call TRBJ1-4; D possibly corresponds to TRBD1 (6 bases). This receptor was identified in an adult in good health. Sequenced here: peripheral blood, sampled on day 0 of AZD1222 vaccination. CDR3 nucleotide sequence: TGTGCCAGCAGCTTAGTCGTGGCGGACAGTTCGAATGAAAAACTGTTTTTT. Translated, it gives CASSLVVADSSNEKLFF.